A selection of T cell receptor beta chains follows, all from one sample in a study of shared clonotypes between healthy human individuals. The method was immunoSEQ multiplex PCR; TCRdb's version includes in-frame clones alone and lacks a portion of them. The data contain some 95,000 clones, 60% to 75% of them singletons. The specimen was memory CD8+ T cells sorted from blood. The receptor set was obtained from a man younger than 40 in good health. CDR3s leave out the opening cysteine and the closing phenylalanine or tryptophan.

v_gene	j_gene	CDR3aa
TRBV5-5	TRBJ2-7	ASSLWGSSYEQY
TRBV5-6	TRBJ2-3	ASSLMSGQGTDTQY
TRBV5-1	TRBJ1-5	ASSPTGARGQPQH
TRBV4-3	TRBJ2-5	ASSHSQLMETQY
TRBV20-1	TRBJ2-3	SARATGAQY
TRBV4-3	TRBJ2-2	ASSQDPSSGRVTGELF
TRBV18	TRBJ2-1	ASSPSDFTEQF
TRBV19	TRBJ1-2	ASSIVQGNYGYT
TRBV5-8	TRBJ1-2	ASSYSANYGYT
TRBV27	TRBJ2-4	ASSAQGLAGESIQY
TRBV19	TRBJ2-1	ASSIEGVSLAYNEQF
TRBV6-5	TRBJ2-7	ASSSLYEQY
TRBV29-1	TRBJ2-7	SVEGREYEQY
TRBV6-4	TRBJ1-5	ASRDTNRGNQPQH
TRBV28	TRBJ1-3	ASKIGQGFSGNTIY
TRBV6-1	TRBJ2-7	ASSGMISGRASYEQY
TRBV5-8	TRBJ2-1	ASSLGQGADEQF
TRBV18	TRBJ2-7	ASSPRGSRYEQY
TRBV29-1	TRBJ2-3	SVTPLASGRSTDTQY
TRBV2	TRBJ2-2	ASREGLADTGELF
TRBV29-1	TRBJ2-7	SVELREVEAYEQY
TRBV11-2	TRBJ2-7	ASSFGPLGEQY